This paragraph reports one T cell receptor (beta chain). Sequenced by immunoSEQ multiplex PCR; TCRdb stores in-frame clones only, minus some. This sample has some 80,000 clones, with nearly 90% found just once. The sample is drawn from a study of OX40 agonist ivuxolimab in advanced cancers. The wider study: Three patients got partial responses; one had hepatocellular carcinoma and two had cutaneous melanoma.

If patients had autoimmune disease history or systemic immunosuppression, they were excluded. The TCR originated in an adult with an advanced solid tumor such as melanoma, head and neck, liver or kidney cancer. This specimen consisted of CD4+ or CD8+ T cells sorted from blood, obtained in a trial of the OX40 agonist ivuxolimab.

The CDR3 nucleotides are TGTGCCAGCAGCTGGGGAAACACCATATATTTT. Its translation is CASSWGNTIYF. The V call is TRBV11-2, the J call TRBJ1-3; D not resolved. Per the germline V gene, CDR1 is SGHAT and CDR2 is FQNNGV. V was cut by 4 bases and J by 4 bases, with 2 bases left in between. The CDR3 covers 11 residues.